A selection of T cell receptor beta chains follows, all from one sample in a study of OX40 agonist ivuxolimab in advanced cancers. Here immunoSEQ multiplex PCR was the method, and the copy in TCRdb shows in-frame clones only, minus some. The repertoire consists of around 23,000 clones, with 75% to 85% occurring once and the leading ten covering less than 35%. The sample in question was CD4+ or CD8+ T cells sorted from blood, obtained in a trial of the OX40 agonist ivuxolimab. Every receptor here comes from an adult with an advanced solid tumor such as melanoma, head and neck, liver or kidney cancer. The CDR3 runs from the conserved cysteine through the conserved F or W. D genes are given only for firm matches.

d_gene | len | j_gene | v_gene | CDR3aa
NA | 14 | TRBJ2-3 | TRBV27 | CASSRLGSTDTQYF
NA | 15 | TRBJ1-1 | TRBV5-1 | CASSAARGRGTEAFF
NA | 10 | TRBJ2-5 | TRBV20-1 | CSALQETQYF
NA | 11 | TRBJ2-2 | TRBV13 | CASPTTGELFF
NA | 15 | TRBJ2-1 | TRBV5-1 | CASSLAPGVLYEQFF
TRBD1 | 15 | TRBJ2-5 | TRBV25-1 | CASRSPGTGQETQYF
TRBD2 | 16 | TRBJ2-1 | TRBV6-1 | CASSDPRLAGLGEQFF
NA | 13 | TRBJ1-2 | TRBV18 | CASSPTGSYGYTF
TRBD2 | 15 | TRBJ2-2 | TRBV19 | CASKGTSGGSGELFF
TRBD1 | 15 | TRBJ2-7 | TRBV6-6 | CASSIQGVSSYEQYF
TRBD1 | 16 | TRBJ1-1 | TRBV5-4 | CASSLTGQGVNTEAFF
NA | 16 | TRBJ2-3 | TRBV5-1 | CASSPDQRPRTDTQYF
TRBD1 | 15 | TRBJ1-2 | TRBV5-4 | CASSPRDSLGYGYTF
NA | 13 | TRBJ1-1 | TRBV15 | CATSRDPQGEAFF
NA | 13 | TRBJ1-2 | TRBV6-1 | CASSDFQPNGYTF
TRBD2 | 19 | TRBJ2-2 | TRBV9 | CASSFGLAGGRLNTGELFF
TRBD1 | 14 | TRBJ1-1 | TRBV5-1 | CASTSTGGSTEAFF
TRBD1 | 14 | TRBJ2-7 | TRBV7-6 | CASSLGDRAAEQYF
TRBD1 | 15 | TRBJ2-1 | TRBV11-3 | CASSLQGEGFNEQFF
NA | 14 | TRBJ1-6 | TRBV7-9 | CASSLGTGNSPLHF
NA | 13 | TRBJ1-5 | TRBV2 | CASSARGNQPQHF
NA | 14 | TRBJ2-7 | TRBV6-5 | CASGLSRSSYGQYF
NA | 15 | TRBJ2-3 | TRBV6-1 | CASSEFQSPTPTQYF
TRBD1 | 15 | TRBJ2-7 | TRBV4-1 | CASSPGQGLSYEQYF
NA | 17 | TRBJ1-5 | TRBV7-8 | CASSSLGAPIGNQPQHF
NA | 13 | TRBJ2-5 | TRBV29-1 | CSVEWDTQETQYF
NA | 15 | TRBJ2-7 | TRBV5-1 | CASSLPAAVSYEQYF
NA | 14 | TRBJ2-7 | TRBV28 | CASSLTGQSYEQYF
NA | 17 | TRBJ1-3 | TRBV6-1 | CASSEVFRANSGNTIYF
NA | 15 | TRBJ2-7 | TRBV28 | CASSTPPPGSYEQYF
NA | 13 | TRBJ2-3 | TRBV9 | CASKGGLTDTQYF
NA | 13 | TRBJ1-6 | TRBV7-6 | CASSAGLNSPLHF
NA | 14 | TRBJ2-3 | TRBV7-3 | CASSLRGSPDTQYF
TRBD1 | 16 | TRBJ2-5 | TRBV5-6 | CASTQGRQGMEETQYF
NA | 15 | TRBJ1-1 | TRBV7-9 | CASSTEGLLNTEAFF
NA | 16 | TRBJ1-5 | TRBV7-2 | CASSLRQAVFNQPQHF
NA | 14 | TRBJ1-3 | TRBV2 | CASTPQRSGNTIYF
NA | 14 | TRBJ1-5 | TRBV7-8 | CASSPDYSNQPQHF
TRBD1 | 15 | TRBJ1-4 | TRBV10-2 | CASRETGTLGEKLFF
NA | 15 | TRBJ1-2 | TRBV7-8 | CASSSLGIEGYGYTF
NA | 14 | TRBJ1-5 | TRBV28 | CASRPGQFNQPQHF
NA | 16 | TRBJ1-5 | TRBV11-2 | CASSPELFDSNQPQHF
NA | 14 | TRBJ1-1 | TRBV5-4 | CASSLSSGNTEAFF
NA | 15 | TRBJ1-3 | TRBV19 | CASRRLFGSGNTIYF
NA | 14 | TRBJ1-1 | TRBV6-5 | CASSAFEGNTEAFF
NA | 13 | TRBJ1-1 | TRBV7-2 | CASSRVENTEAFF
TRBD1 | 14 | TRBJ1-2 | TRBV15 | CATSRADRRVGYTF
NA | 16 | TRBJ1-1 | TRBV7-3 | CASSLQGGRRNTEAFF
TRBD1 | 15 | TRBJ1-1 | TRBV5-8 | CASSLWDRMNTEAFF
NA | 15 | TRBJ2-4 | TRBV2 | CASVEGGAAKNIQYF
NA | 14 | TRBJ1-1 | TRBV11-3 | CASSLPQVPTEAFF
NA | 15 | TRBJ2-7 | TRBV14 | CASSQESAGSYEQYF
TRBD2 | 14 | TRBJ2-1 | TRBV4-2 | CASSLGGGNNEQFF
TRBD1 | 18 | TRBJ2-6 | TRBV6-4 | CASSKDSTGTSGANVLTF
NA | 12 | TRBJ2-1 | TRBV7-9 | CASSLVVYEQFF
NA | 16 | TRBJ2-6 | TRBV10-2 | CASSETGARGANVLTF
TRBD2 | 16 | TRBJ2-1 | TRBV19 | CASTLTGLAAYNEQFF
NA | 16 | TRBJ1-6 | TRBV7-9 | CASSLELSGGDSPLHF
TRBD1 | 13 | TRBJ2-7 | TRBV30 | CAWRGTVSNEQYF
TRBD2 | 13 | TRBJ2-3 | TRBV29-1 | CSVSGSGTDTQYF